The TCR beta chain described here comes from a study of cytomegalovirus exposure and HLA in healthy donors (dated by TCRdb to about 2017). Notes on the research overall: According to an earlier analysis of a few hundred of the donors, about 170 million T cells yielded 117 million unique TCR beta sequences and about 300 Gb of sequence data. Roughly 300 gigabases of sequencing data and roughly 90 million unique TCR sequences were included in an early release covering roughly 600 HLA-typed donors. The genetic ancestry cluster associated with self-reported Caucasian donors included about 84% of the 398 genotyped donors. The study was designed to test whether signatures of past pathogen exposure could be identified by cataloging public T cell receptors. The study used immunosequencing to profile the T cell repertoires of approximately 650 subjects and linked those repertoires to cytomegalovirus serostatus. A separate validation cohort of 100 to 150 different subjects was used in addition to the approximately 640-subject first cohort. To predict cytomegalovirus infection status, the study brought together high-throughput TCR immunosequencing, statistical association of individual TCRs with disease status, and machine learning. To study patterns of TCR occurrence, a later analysis re-analyzed previously published TCR beta repertoires from several hundred donors and added high-resolution HLA genotyping. Rather than using new phenotypic data, the later analysis identified candidate immune exposures from TCR beta sequences and from how often those sequences occurred across donors. An earlier analysis of some 500 of the donors used high-throughput TCR beta sequencing to judge whether each TCR beta V gene segment behaved as functional or pseudogenic. Donor age, sex, ethnicity and CMV serostatus were compiled alongside the repertoire data. Genome-wide SNP genotypes for about 65% of the 666 donors were used in a later genetic analysis, which treated that subset as a discovery cohort. Every repertoire in the discovery cohort had been generated on one and the same sequencing platform. Both class I and class II loci were covered by HLA typing, at four-digit resolution. The number of donors typed differed by locus, with roughly 629-640 for A, B, C, DRB1 and DQB1, 522 for DQA1, under 610 for DPA1, and approximately 470 for DPB1. Roughly five DR-DQ haplotypes were handled as single units for association and clustering because linkage in the cohort was strong. Across under 500 genotyped donors of the cohort, an average of roughly 250,000 unique TCR beta nucleotide sequences per donor were sequenced, and roughly a sixth of those sequences were non-productive. Paper-wide results and their limitations: Because counts were too low, 15 to 20 rarely observed V segments, including chromosome 9 orphons, were left out of the earlier analysis of some 640 of the donors. A later analysis found that TCR association rates varied across HLA loci, with DRB1 alleles showing the most associated TCRs and HLA-C alleles the fewest. The study listed 164 TCR beta chains as associated with cytomegalovirus. According to a later genetic analysis, donors in an Asian-associated ancestry cluster had fewer N-insertions in productive TCRs than the approximately 670-donor mean. Strong co-occurrence of HLA alleles, especially DR and DQ, made assigning TCR associations to individual alleles difficult. In vitro tests confirmed that a few of the cytomegalovirus-associated TCR beta chains recognize cytomegalovirus antigens. The sequencing pipeline was judged likely to have produced a cluster of highly shared sequence variants as a technical artifact. A further reported finding was that TCR beta sequences accurately predicted the HLA-A and HLA-B alleles for most subjects in the first cohort. Immune exposure information for the cohort was limited to CMV serostatus. Because the 87-base-pair reads could not distinguish some IMGT-functional V segments, including TRBV6-2 and TRBV6-3, those segments were excluded. While some public TCRs were present in many individuals, most TCR sequences turned up only very rarely across donors. A later analysis found that HLA-associated TCR beta chains were more clonally expanded and had lower generation probabilities than equally common non-associated chains. Roughly uniform sequencing depth across donors was assumed in presence/absence analyses, although this assumption may not hold. This cohort had only TCR beta chains sequenced, and the lack of alpha or paired-chain data limited which features could be detected. According to a later analysis, most CMV-associated TCR beta chains appeared to be HLA-restricted, and the HLA associations seemed to be driven largely by CMV exposure. Broadly in line with IMGT annotations, most TCR beta V segments showed up in productive rearrangements about 87% or about 30% of the time in an earlier analysis of about 500 of the donors. V-gene and J-gene trimming of TCR beta chains was associated with a missense DCLRE1C variant in a later genetic analysis, and the association was replicated in an independent cohort. Specific HLA alleles were associated with roughly 17,000 TCR beta sequences at a false discovery rate of 0.05 in a later analysis. Linkage disequilibrium might explain the correlated functional status among segregating V segments, but an unknown experimental factor could not be ruled out. A later analysis reported that several top co-occurrence clusters appeared linked to parvovirus B19, influenza, CMV and Epstein-Barr virus. Because HLA typing was missing for some donors at each locus, association tests included only the typed subset. The authors suggested that the approach could potentially be extended to other disease states and immunological phenotypes. The classifier was reported to diagnose cytomegalovirus status with high specificity and sensitivity in both the original and validation cohorts.

Points on this clone: The specificity of this receptor is unknown. No base-level quality is on record; no much larger clone is a single base apart.

The cohort was made up of 500 to 800 healthy bone marrow donors. At the time of sampling, every cohort member was nominally healthy, though immune exposures that went unrecorded were likely present. The donor tested CMV seronegative and was one of the 352 seronegative cohort members. Each donor provided a peripheral blood sample, and peripheral blood mononuclear cells were used for TCR beta sequencing. Genomic DNA was extracted from the blood cell samples with the Qiagen DNeasy Blood Extraction Kit. Its CDR3 holds 16 amino acids, cysteine through phenylalanine. Solely the CDR3 DNA is kept, with 48 bases framed from the first base. Sequences SGDLS (CDR1) and YYNGEE (CDR2) are obtained from the germline V gene. Germline trimming amounts to 0 bases on V and 1 base on J, with 3 as the count of junction bases outside the gene matches. The library was made by the immunoSEQ multiplex PCR assay. For the multiplex PCR, a mixture combining 60 forward primers for TCR Vbeta segments and 13 reverse primers for TCR Jbeta segments was used. The CDR3 region of rearranged TCR beta genes was amplified from genomic DNA by a multiplex PCR assay. Amplified TCR beta libraries were sequenced as 87-base-pair reads on the Illumina HiSeq System. Per the source publication's procedure: A later analysis counted some 80 million unique TCR beta chains across the 550 to 800 repertoires, and roughly 11 million of these chains were shared by at least two donors. Raw reads were error-corrected and collapsed into unique sequences by a nearest-neighbor algorithm in which closely related sequences were merged to remove PCR and sequencing errors. To assign V, D and J gene segments, CDR3 sequences were aligned to IMGT reference sequences. For a sequence to be retained, a match of at least six nucleotides to both a V gene segment and a J gene segment was required. Rearrangements were called productive when the CDR3 lacked stop codons and stayed in frame with V and J; all others were non-productive. CDR3 was defined according to IMGT convention as the region running from the second conserved V-encoded cysteine to the conserved J-encoded phenylalanine. Sequences without an unambiguous match to a single V gene segment were excluded from the earlier analysis of about 600 of the donors. In an earlier analysis of more than 500 of the donors, a V segment was called functional when productive rearrangements were above 56.7%, and segregating when the standard deviation between donors exceeded 5%. A statistical classification framework was developed to diagnose cytomegalovirus status using the catalog of TCR beta chain sequences. In a later analysis, TCR nucleotide sequences were compared against IMGT/GENE-DB human TR gene sequences so that V and J genes could be assigned. Using the TCRdist pipeline, a later analysis assigned CDR3 sequences along with most-parsimonious VDJ recombination scenarios. A later analysis defined each TCR beta chain by its CDR3 amino acid sequence plus V-gene family, and excluded reads lacking a unique V-gene family. In a later analysis, nearly 600 highly shared, low-generation-probability nucleotide sequences were removed to address suspected cross-contamination and a sequencing artifact. In a later analysis, a clonal expansion index was calculated for each public chain from normalized within-repertoire ranks of inferred template counts. In a later analysis, generation probabilities were computed with a VDJ recombination model fitted to out-of-frame rearrangements, and the resulting probabilities were checked against IGoR. In a later analysis, TCR-TCR, TCR-HLA and TCR-CMV co-occurrence was scored with hypergeometric tests, and a repertoire-size bias correction was applied to TCR pairs. In a later analysis, false discovery rates were estimated by permuting HLA or CMV assignments 20 times. In a later analysis, co-occurring TCRs were grouped with DBSCAN, and TCRdist sequence similarity was added when clustering was performed within HLA-allele-positive subsets. Co-occurrence clustering excluded repertoires with fewer than 30,000 or more than 120,000 public chains, plus five with anomalous nucleotide sharing. The immuneACCESS repertoire file appears here via TCRdb, limited to in-frame rearrangements. These files lack a portion of the clones; in checked studies, under half of the deficit traces to unresolved V genes, and the cause of the others is not known. The V and J calls and the clone size are those of that table, but D and trimming were determined from the DNA. For this sample there are about 250,000 clones; roughly 84% appear just once. In total, the top ten clones hold 0.2% to 0.25% of the sample.

The chain is encoded by TRBV9 joined to TRBJ2-5, with TRBD2 identical over 10 junction bases. Specimen: PBMCs. This TCR derives from a girl aged 2 to 9 in good health and CMV-seronegative. The nucleotide sequence is TGTGCCAGCAGCGTAGGATTAGCGGGGGGCCAAGAGACCCAGTACTTC. It is translated as CASSVGLAGGQETQYF.